Following are 11 T cell receptor beta chains from one sample sequenced in a study of blood T cell repertoires in COVID-19. This table comes from immunoSEQ multiplex PCR, and its TCRdb copy is limited to in-frame clones, with some not included. The sample has fewer than 500,000 clones, over 75% seen once. The sequenced sample consisted of PBMCs or T cells enriched from blood (not recorded which). These receptors were collected from a woman younger than 45 with acute COVID-19.

This chain connects TRBV7-2 to TRBJ2-7, with TRBD2 identical over 10 bases. The V gene's germline CDR1 is SGHTA and CDR2 FQGNSA. Unmatched junction bases numbered 6, after V lost 5 bases and J lost 2 bases. CDR3 size: 15 residues. This chain's CDR3 is CASSHTSGDTYEQYF. CDR3 bases: TGTGCCAGCAGCCATACTAGCGGGGATACCTACGAGCAGTACTTC.

The CDR3 here is CASSLRTPGQGVPGNTIYF. The CDR3 region has the DNA TGCGCCAGCAGCTTGCGGACTCCGGGACAGGGAGTCCCTGGAAACACCATATATTTT. The chain couples TRBV5-1 to TRBJ1-3; TRBD1 aligns across 9 bases. The J segment lost 2 bases and the V segment lost 1 base, leaving 13 bases of the junction unmatched. Germline CDR1 SGHRS, CDR2 YFSETQ. This CDR3 region has 19 residues.

V and J are TRBV13 and TRBJ1-6; 8 positions agree with TRBD1. The CDR3 is made up of 15 amino acids. Germline lookup yields CDR1 PRHDT and CDR2 FYEKMQ (reference sequence). The ends lost 5 bases at V and 6 bases at J; junction bases unmatched: 6. DNA for the CDR3: TGTGCCAGCAGCAGTGAAGACAGGGGTAATTCACCCCTCCACTTT. It is translated as CASSSEDRGNSPLHF.

A single count supports this clone. The V gene is TRBV2, the J gene TRBJ2-7, with 10 bases fitting TRBD2. Germline V lookup: CDR1 SNHLY, CDR2 FYNNEI. Trimming removed 1 base from V and 3 bases from J; junction bases left unmatched: 0. This CDR3 is 14 amino acids long. As DNA, the CDR3 is TGTGCCAGCAGTGAAGGACTAGCGGGCTACGAGCAGTACTTC. It specifies CASSEGLAGYEQYF.

The rearrangement joins TRBV5-1 to TRBJ2-1; D uncertain. CDR1 is SGHRS and CDR2 is YFSETQ in the germline V gene. This CDR3 is 17 amino acids long. The ends were cut back, 0 bases at V and 6 bases at J, with 19 bases in the middle. CDR3 sequence reads: CASSLGALEFRVNEQFF. For the CDR3, the DNA is TGCGCCAGCAGCTTGGGCGCTCTAGAATTTCGGGTCAATGAGCAGTTCTTC.

This chain connects TRBV7-2 to TRBJ2-7; perhaps TRBD1 as D (7 bases). Deletions cut 3 bases from V and 4 bases from J, with 16 bases between. The CDR3 totals 15 residues. Germline V gene sequence: CDR1 SGHTA, CDR2 FQGNSA. The CDR3 coding sequence is TGTGCCAGCAGCTTTAGGGGGCACGGGAGATACGAGCAGTACTTC. Protein sequence: CASSFRGHGRYEQYF.

The chain couples TRBV6-2 or TRBV6-3 to TRBJ2-7, with 13 bases identical to TRBD2. Germline loops: CDR1 MNHEY, CDR2 SVGEGT. After removal of 4 bases from V and 4 bases from J, the junction contained 7 bases not matched to a gene. The CDR3 length is 16 residues. CDR3 loop: CASSSGLAGVVYEQYF. In DNA, the CDR3 is TGTGCCAGCAGTTCCGGACTAGCGGGGGTGGTGTACGAGCAGTACTTC.

In regard to this clone: The sample holds other DNA sequences that translate to the same CDR3. CDR3 nucleotide sequence: TGTGCCAGCAGTGACTCTTCAAATGAAAAACTGTTTTTT. Translated: CASSDSSNEKLFF. This chain joins TRBV6-4 and TRBJ1-4, with D unresolved. This CDR3 is 13 amino acids long. V was trimmed by 0 bases and J by 5 bases, leaving 4 bases between them. CDR1 MRHNA and CDR2 SNTAGT come from the germline V gene.

A remark on this clone: Other DNA sequences of this sample code for an identical CDR3. V gene TRBV5-1 combines with J gene TRBJ1-6; tentative D call: TRBD1 (6 bases). The V and J ends lost 0 bases and 7 bases respectively, with 8 bases between them. The CDR3 contains 14 residues. Germline V gene sequence: CDR1 SGHRS, CDR2 YFSETQ. Here the CDR3 reads CASSLGTANSPLHF. CDR3 coding DNA: TGCGCCAGCAGCTTGGGGACAGCCAATTCACCCCTCCACTTT. The whole variable domain, filled in from reference TRBV5-1 and TRBJ1-6, reads KAGVTQTPRYLIKTRGQQVTLSCSPISGHRSVSWYQQTPGQGLQFLFEYFSETQRNKGNFPGRFSGRQFSNSRSEMNVSTLELGDSALYLCASSLGTANSPLHFGNGTRLTVT.

The genes are TRBV7-3 and TRBJ2-2, with TRBD2 matching over 10 bases. Germline CDR1 reads SGHTA; CDR2 reads FQGTGA. The ends lost 4 bases at V and 2 bases at J; junction bases unmatched: 7. CDR3 length equals 17 residues. The CDR3 spells CASSSPLAGGNTGELFF. Written as DNA, the CDR3 is TGTGCCAGCAGCTCCCCGTTAGCGGGGGGCAACACCGGGGAGCTGTTTTTT.

The chain links TRBV7-2 to TRBJ1-5; D unclear. CDR3 length equals 13 residues. Trimming cost V 1 base and J 7 bases, with 8 bases left between them. Germline values: CDR1 SGHTA, CDR2 FQGNSA. CDR3 nucleotide sequence: TGTGCCAGCAGCTTAGATCGTCTACAGCCCCAGCATTTT. Translating gives CASSLDRLQPQHF.